This is a list of T cell receptor beta chains from one sample in a study of spatial heterogeneity in lung cancer. TCRdb re-called the 5' RACE reads with MiXCR, one entry per CDR3 protein. In the table there are 20,000 to 30,000 distinct CDR3 sequences, 8.8% of which are singletons. This specimen was lung tumor tissue, taken at surgery. All receptors derive from a male donor with early-stage non-small cell lung cancer. CDR3s include the opening cysteine and the closing phenylalanine or tryptophan. Each record gives: clone size, V gene, J gene, D gene, CDR3 protein, CDR3 DNA. A D gene is named only where the DNA matches it firmly. Some rows mark clone size as missing; the rest say once, few, many or name a class of expanded clone.

.	TRBV4-2	TRBJ1-4	.	CASSRWTWGGANEKLFF	TGTGCCAGCAGCCGATGGACTTGGGGGGGAGCTAATGAAAAACTGTTTTTT
many	TRBV2	TRBJ2-6	.	CASSLPGTTGANVLTF	TGTGCCAGCAGCCTACCCGGGACGACTGGGGCCAACGTCCTGACTTTC
few	TRBV6-2/TRBV6-3	TRBJ2-1	.	CASSYSPWPGSYNEQFF	TGTGCCAGCAGTTACTCCCCTTGGCCCGGCTCCTACAATGAGCAGTTCTTC
many	TRBV7-2	TRBJ1-6	.	CASRLGLFKGGPNSPLHF	TGTGCCAGCAGATTGGGGTTGTTCAAGGGGGGACCCAATTCACCCCTCCACTTT
many	TRBV9	TRBJ2-3	.	CASSIQDGDTQYF	TGTGCCAGCAGCATCCAGGACGGCGATACGCAGTATTTT
many	TRBV6-1	TRBJ2-7	.	CASSSGGSYEQYF	TGTGCCAGCAGTTCTGGGGGGTCCTACGAGCAGTACTTC
many	TRBV7-2	TRBJ2-7	TRBD2	CASSLARFTSGGSSYEQYF	TGTGCCAGCAGCTTAGCTCGGTTTACCAGCGGGGGGAGCTCCTACGAGCAGTACTTC
many	TRBV27	TRBJ2-1	.	CASSLNRLLNEQFF	TGTGCCAGCAGTTTAAATCGGCTACTCAATGAGCAGTTCTTC
medium-sized	TRBV7-2	TRBJ2-1	.	CASSLRVSSYNEQFF	TGTGCCAGCAGCCTCCGGGTCAGCTCCTACAATGAGCAGTTCTTC
few	TRBV6-4	TRBJ2-2	TRBD1	CASSDSAGGTGELFF	TGTGCCAGCAGTGACTCCGCAGGGGGCACCGGGGAGCTGTTTTTT
once	TRBV6-2/TRBV6-3	TRBJ2-2	.	CASSTVNTGELFF	TGTGCCAGCAGTACAGTGAACACCGGGGAGCTGTTTTTT
many	TRBV19	TRBJ1-5	TRBD1	CASTDRGQGNQPQHF	TGTGCCAGTACGGATCGGGGACAGGGTAATCAGCCCCAGCATTTT
.	TRBV5-1	TRBJ2-2	TRBD1	CASSIDRGRGAGELFF	TGCGCCAGCAGCATCGACAGGGGGCGCGGGGCCGGGGAGCTGTTTTTT
many	TRBV5-1	TRBJ2-6	.	CASSLGGHAGANVLTF	TGCGCCAGCAGCTTGGGGGGGCATGCTGGGGCCAACGTCCTGACTTTC
.	TRBV7-2	TRBJ2-7	TRBD1	CASSEGTGQGYF	TGTGCCAGCAGCGAGGGGACAGGGCAGGGGTACTTC
many	TRBV9	TRBJ2-1	.	CASSVDRYGARYNEQFF	TGTGCCAGCAGCGTAGATAGGTACGGCGCCAGATACAATGAGCAGTTCTTC
many	TRBV5-1	TRBJ1-2	.	CASSLARGDGYTF	TGCGCCAGCAGCTTGGCCAGGGGTGATGGCTACACCTTC
.	TRBV2	TRBJ2-7	.	CASRRGNSYEQYF	TGTGCCAGCAGGAGGGGAAATTCCTACGAGCAGTACTTC
many	TRBV28	TRBJ1-5	.	CASSLWGAPQPQHF	TGTGCCAGCAGTTTATGGGGGGCCCCTCAGCCCCAGCATTTT
.	TRBV12-3/TRBV12-4	TRBJ2-7	.	CASSFAAYEQSF	TGTGCCAGCAGTTTTGCGGCCTACGAGCAGTCCTTC
.	TRBV7-8	TRBJ2-7	TRBD1	CASSPDRVWWEQYF	TGTGCCAGCAGCCCCGACAGGGTGTGGTGGGAGCAGTACTTC
many	TRBV7-2	TRBJ2-1	.	CASKEDFSYNEQFF	TGTGCCAGCAAAGAGGACTTCTCCTACAATGAGCAGTTCTTC
.	TRBV11-2	TRBJ1-5	.	CASSLDPRGNQPQHF	TGTGCCAGCAGCTTAGATCCCAGGGGCAATCAGCCCCAGCATTTT
few	TRBV7-9	TRBJ2-7	TRBD2	CATSRTSGSEWYEQYF	TGTGCCACTTCCAGGACTAGCGGGAGTGAATGGTACGAGCAGTACTTC
many	TRBV7-2	TRBJ2-7	.	CASSLGASYEQYF	TGTGCCAGCAGCTTAGGGGCGAGCTACGAGCAGTACTTC
medium-sized	TRBV9	TRBJ2-2	.	CASSVYDGELFF	TGTGCCAGCAGCGTATATGACGGGGAGCTGTTTTTT
.	TRBV7-6	TRBJ1-1	.	CASSLDQNTEAFF	TGTGCCAGCAGCTTAGACCAAAACACTGAAGCTTTCTTT
many	TRBV20-1	TRBJ2-7	.	CSARDLQGYEQYF	TGCAGTGCTAGAGATCTGCAGGGATACGAGCAGTACTTC
few	TRBV7-9	TRBJ2-4	.	CASSSDGGVKNIQYF	TGTGCCAGCAGCTCGGACGGGGGTGTCAAAAACATTCAGTACTTC
many	TRBV20-1	TRBJ1-1	.	CSAREQDSAEAFF	TGCAGTGCTAGAGAACAGGATAGCGCTGAAGCTTTCTTT
few	TRBV18	TRBJ2-2	.	CASSPLDQNTGELFF	TGTGCCAGCTCGCCCCTGGACCAAAACACCGGGGAGCTGTTTTTT
medium-sized	TRBV6-1	TRBJ2-7	TRBD2	CASSSLAGDSYEQYF	TGTGCCAGCAGCTCGCTAGCGGGGGACTCCTACGAGCAGTACTTC
many	TRBV7-6	TRBJ1-6	.	CASSSQGGPLHF	TGTGCCAGCAGTTCCCAAGGGGGACCCCTCCACTTT
.	TRBV7-2	TRBJ2-2	.	CASSPSTGTLTGELFF	TGTGCCAGCAGCCCCTCGACCGGGACACTCACCGGGGAGCTGTTTTTT
many	TRBV27	TRBJ1-5	.	CASSRQTYQPQHF	TGTGCCAGCAGCAGACAAACCTATCAGCCCCAGCATTTT
.	TRBV7-2	TRBJ2-5	.	CASSFRQETQYF	TGTGCCAGCAGCTTTAGACAAGAGACCCAGTACTTC
many	TRBV20-1	TRBJ2-7	.	CSAREGNYEQYF	TGCAGTGCTAGAGAGGGGAACTACGAGCAGTACTTC
many	TRBV12-3/TRBV12-4	TRBJ2-7	TRBD1	CASNRAGGEQYF	TGTGCCAGCAATAGGGCAGGGGGTGAGCAGTACTTC
many	TRBV28	TRBJ1-2	TRBD1	CASSSQGFYGYTF	TGTGCCAGCAGTTCACAGGGGTTCTATGGCTACACCTTC
.	TRBV9	TRBJ2-7	.	CASSGGAFYEQYF	TGTGCCAGCAGCGGGGGGGCCTTCTACGAGCAGTACTTC
many	TRBV24-1	TRBJ2-3	TRBD2	CATSDPTSGSLKDTQYF	TGTGCCACCAGTGATCCCACTAGCGGGAGTTTGAAAGATACGCAGTATTTT
.	TRBV20-1	TRBJ1-5	.	CSALGQINQPQHF	TGCAGTGCCCTAGGACAGATCAATCAGCCCCAGCATTTT
.	TRBV29-1	TRBJ1-1	.	CSGQAIAEAFF	TGCAGCGGGCAGGCAATCGCTGAAGCTTTCTTT
.	TRBV29-1	TRBJ1-5	.	CSVGENQPQHF	TGCAGCGTTGGGGAGAATCAGCCCCAGCATTTT
many	TRBV5-1	TRBJ1-3	.	CASSDRDGNTIYF	TGCGCCAGCAGCGATCGCGATGGAAACACCATATATTTT
few	TRBV28	TRBJ2-5	.	CASSSRTPETQYF	TGTGCCAGCAGTTCCAGGACCCCAGAGACCCAGTACTTC
.	TRBV9	TRBJ2-1	.	CASSWASSTEQFF	TGTGCCAGCAGCTGGGCTAGTAGTACGGAGCAGTTCTTC
.	TRBV10-3	TRBJ1-5	.	CRNREVNQPQHF	TGTCGAAACAGGGAGGTCAATCAGCCCCAGCATTTT
.	TRBV12-3/TRBV12-4	TRBJ2-5	.	CASSLSPDLGETQYF	TGTGCCAGCAGTTTATCTCCGGACTTAGGAGAGACCCAGTACTTC
.	TRBV20-1	TRBJ1-5	TRBD1	CSARSRTGENQPQHF	TGCAGTGCTAGAAGTAGGACAGGAGAGAATCAGCCCCAGCATTTT
many	TRBV3-1	TRBJ2-7	.	CASSHQRDYEQYF	TGTGCCAGCAGCCACCAACGAGACTACGAGCAGTACTTC
few	TRBV7-2	TRBJ2-2	.	CASREQGNTGELFF	TGTGCCAGCAGGGAACAGGGGAACACCGGGGAGCTGTTTTTT
few	TRBV20-1	TRBJ2-1	.	CSARDFQGGYEQFF	TGCAGTGCTAGAGATTTCCAGGGAGGCTATGAGCAGTTCTTC
many	TRBV7-8	TRBJ2-3	TRBD2	CASSPSGGDTQYF	TGTGCCAGCAGTCCCAGCGGGGGAGATACGCAGTATTTT
.	TRBV9	TRBJ2-1	.	CASSAWGGHEQFF	TGTGCCAGCAGCGCCTGGGGGGGCCATGAGCAGTTCTTC
.	TRBV10-3	TRBJ2-3	TRBD2	CAISEQAGGPADTQYF	TGTGCCATCAGTGAGCAAGCGGGAGGGCCGGCAGATACGCAGTATTTT
many	TRBV20-1	TRBJ2-3	.	CSARTSWQGNTQYF	TGCAGTGCTCGAACCTCCTGGCAGGGGAATACGCAGTATTTT
.	TRBV7-3	TRBJ2-1	TRBD2	CASSPTSGRGGEQFF	TGTGCCAGCAGCCCGACTAGCGGGAGGGGAGGTGAGCAGTTCTTC